These 9 T cell receptor beta chains came from one sample sequenced in a study of ipilimumab plus nivolumab after autologous stem cell transplantation. Sequencing was performed with immunoSEQ multiplex PCR; in TCRdb, only in-frame clones are kept and a portion is missing. The sample has 20,000 to 25,000 clones; 77% are singletons. This specimen was PBMCs, taken in a trial of ipilimumab plus nivolumab as post-transplant consolidation. These receptors originate from a male donor with diffuse large B-cell lymphoma.

The chain has TRBV25-1 and TRBJ1-4, with 7 bases lining up with TRBD1. CDR1 and CDR2 (germline): MGHDK, SYGVNS. The CDR3 is made up of 17 amino acids. V trimming: 4 bases; J trimming: 1 base; junction bases outside the gene matches: 9. The CDR3 loop is CASSGLGQGVTNEKLFF. The CDR3 nucleotides are TGTGCCAGCAGTGGCCTAGGGCAGGGGGTAACTAATGAAAAACTGTTTTTT.

J is TRBJ2-3 and V is TRBV19; TRBD1 might be the D (5 bases). There are 18 residues in the CDR3. CDR1 and CDR2 from the germline V gene are LNHDA and SQIVND (reference sequence). V lost 9 bases, J lost 1 base, and 26 bases lay in between. CDR3 amino acids: CASNQGTSSASGTDTQYF. CDR3 in DNA: TGTGCCAGCAACCAGGGTACGAGCTCGGCAAGCGGCACAGATACGCAGTATTTT.

This clone has just one count. The chain combines TRBV28 with TRBJ2-2; D ambiguous. CDR1 and CDR2 from the germline V gene are MDHEN and SYDVKM. V gave up 3 bases and J gave up 2 bases, with 13 bases separating them. The CDR3 is made up of 16 amino acids. CDR3 sequence: CASSFVFGSNTGELFF. The CDR3 DNA reads as TGTGCCAGCAGTTTCGTATTTGGCAGCAACACCGGGGAGCTGTTTTTT.

As for this clone: Other nucleotide sequences in the sample specify the same CDR3. The chain links TRBV4-3 to TRBJ2-7, with TRBD1 matching 11 bases. The CDR3 contains 16 residues. After removal of 4 bases from V and 5 bases from J, the junction contained 10 bases not matched to a gene. The germline V gene has CDR1 LGHNA and CDR2 YSLEER. CDR3 bases: TGCGCCAGCAGCCCGGACAGGGGGCCTTTTCCTCACGAGCAGTACTTC. Encoded protein: CASSPDRGPFPHEQYF.

Comments on this clone: At one end the junction does not follow the germline gene, possibly because of a read error. This chain joins TRBV7-7 and TRBJ2-3, with a possible D match to TRBD1 (6 bases). From germline, CDR1 is SSHAT and CDR2 FNYEAQ (reference sequence). CDR3 length: 13 amino acids. The CDR3 sequence: CASSLTGKDTQYF. The CDR3 coding sequence is TGTGCTAGCAGCTTAACAGGGAAAGATACGCAGTATTTT.

This chain connects TRBV5-6 to TRBJ2-2; a possible D gene is TRBD1 (6 bases). Germline assignment: CDR1 SGHDT and CDR2 YYEEEE. V was pared by 4 bases and J by 3 bases, with 13 bases between. The CDR3 covers 15 residues. The CDR3 spells CASSGSPGDTGELFF. The CDR3 nucleotides read TGTGCCAGCAGCGGTAGTCCAGGGGACACCGGGGAGCTGTTTTTT. The variable domain in full, completed from reference TRBV5-6 and TRBJ2-2, reads DAGVTQSPTHLIKTRGQQVTLRCSPKSGHDTVSWYQQALGQGPQFIFQYYEEEERQRGNFPDRFSGHQFPNYSSELNVNALLLGDSALYLCASSGSPGDTGELFFGEGSRLTVL.

This clone was detected only a few times. At one end, the junction sequence differs from germline, possibly due to a read error. The chain combines TRBV2 with TRBJ1-2; 8 bases agree with TRBD1. This CDR3 comprises 15 residues. Germline CDR1 reads SNHLY; CDR2 reads FYNNEI. Here the CDR3 reads CAGRQGANGAYGYTF. CDR3 coding DNA: TGTGCCGGCAGGCAGGGGGCAAATGGCGCCTATGGCTACACCTTC.

This chain connects TRBV6-5 to TRBJ2-3, with 11 bases matching TRBD2. The CDR3 sequence is 14 residues long. Trimming cost V 10 bases and J 5 bases; bases outside gene matches: 8. CDR1 and CDR2 from the germline V gene are MNHEY and SVGAGI. The CDR3 protein is CATLAGGAQDTQYF. CDR3 sequence (DNA): TGTGCCACATTAGCGGGGGGGGCTCAAGATACGCAGTATTTT.

This chain links TRBV9 with TRBJ2-7; tentatively, D is TRBD2 (5 bases). Germline V gene sequence: CDR1 SGDLS, CDR2 YYNGEE. The CDR3 extends over 15 amino acids. V dropped 4 bases and J dropped 6 bases, with 20 bases sitting between them. In nucleotides, the CDR3 is TGTGCCAGCAGCTCAGGAGGAGAGGAGTACGGCGAGCAGTACTTC. Protein product: CASSSGGEEYGEQYF. Combining the CDR3 with reference TRBV9 and TRBJ2-7 gives the whole variable domain DSGVTQTPKHLITATGQRVTLRCSPRSGDLSVYWYQQSLDQGLQFLIQYYNGEERAKGNILERFSAQQFPDLHSELNLSSLELGDSALYFCASSSGGEEYGEQYFGPGTRLTVT.